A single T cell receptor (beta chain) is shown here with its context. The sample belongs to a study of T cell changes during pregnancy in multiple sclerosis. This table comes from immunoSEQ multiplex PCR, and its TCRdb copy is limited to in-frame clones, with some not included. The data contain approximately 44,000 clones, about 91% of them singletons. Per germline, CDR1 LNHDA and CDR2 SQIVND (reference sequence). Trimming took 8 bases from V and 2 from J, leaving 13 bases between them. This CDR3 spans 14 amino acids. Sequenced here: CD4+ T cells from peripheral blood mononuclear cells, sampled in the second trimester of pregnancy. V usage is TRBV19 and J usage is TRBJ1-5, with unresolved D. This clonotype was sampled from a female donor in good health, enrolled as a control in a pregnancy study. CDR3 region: CASGGPQGNQPQHF. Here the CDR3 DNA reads TGTGCCAGTGGCGGGCCCCAGGGCAATCAGCCCCAGCATTTT.